This T cell receptor (beta chain) was retrieved from a study of regulatory T cells in long-lasting Graves disease. Study information: Graves' patients (newly diagnosed) had been on antithyroid drugs under 3 months. Study results and limitations: Few sampled subjects may have lowered accuracy. Persistent Graves' patients showed less TCR diversity than newly diagnosed ones.

A remark on this clonotype: Its antigen is not known.

In building TCR beta libraries, iRepertoire HTBI primers were used together with Arm-PCR of CDR3 regions. TCRdb passed the multiplex PCR reads through MiXCR, listing each CDR3 protein once. The sample has about 380,000 distinct CDR3 sequences; less than 20% are singletons. Time point specified: newly diagnosed GD, antithyroid drugs for less than 3 months. Extracted RNA from PBMCs served as the source of the TCR library. Each patient gave approximately 9 milliliters of EDTA-anticoagulated peripheral blood. Trimming removed 6 bases from V and 10 bases from J, with 16 bases in between. The CDR3 length is 13 residues.

This chain joins TRBV12-3 or TRBV12-4 and TRBJ2-1; tentative D call: TRBD1 (8 bases). The sample was peripheral blood mononuclear cells (PBMCs), taken at new diagnosis, from a patient treated with antithyroid drugs. The clonotype was recovered from a female donor with Graves disease. CDR3 in DNA: TGTGCCAGCAGCCTTACAGGGGGGGCGGAGCAGTTCTTC. Protein: CASSLTGGAEQFF.